Listed below are T cell receptor beta chains from one sample, sequenced in a study of shared clonotypes between healthy human individuals. Assay: immunoSEQ multiplex PCR; the TCRdb copy retains only in-frame clones and omits some. The repertoire holds more than 2,000,000 clones, 85% to 95% seen once, with 0.35% to 0.45% in the top ten. The specimen sequenced was naive CD4+ T cells from PBMCs. These receptors originate from a man aged 18 to 35 in good health. Some clones in this sample may be carry-over from other donors' samples. CDR3s include the opening cysteine and the closing phenylalanine or tryptophan. D genes are given only for firm matches. The listing skips clone size in some rows; elsewhere it reads once, few, many or a size class.

j_gene | abundance | d_gene | v_gene | CDR3aa | CDR3nt
TRBJ2-3 | NA | NA | TRBV6-5 | CASSTATGTDTQYF | TGTGCCAGCTCAACAGCGACGGGTACAGATACGCAGTATTTT
TRBJ1-1 | NA | NA | TRBV7-2 | CASNHEFWANTEAFF | TGTGCCAGCAATCATGAGTTTTGGGCGAACACTGAAGCTTTCTTT
TRBJ1-1 | NA | TRBD1 | TRBV4-2 | CASSQVGGTAKNTEAFF | TGTGCCAGCAGCCAAGTGGGGGGGACAGCGAAGAACACTGAAGCTTTCTTT
TRBJ2-7 | NA | NA | TRBV7-9 | CASSETESSYEQYF | TGTGCCAGCAGCGAGACGGAGAGCTCCTACGAGCAGTACTTC
TRBJ2-5 | NA | TRBD1 | TRBV5-8 | CASTAAGTGTQYF | TGTGCCAGCACCGCGGCCGGGACAGGAACCCAGTACTTC
TRBJ2-2 | NA | TRBD2 | TRBV11-3 | CASSLGLARAGELFF | TGTGCCAGCAGCTTAGGACTAGCGAGGGCCGGGGAGCTGTTTTTT
TRBJ1-2 | NA | TRBD1 | TRBV19 | CASSTQGTRNYYGYTF | TGTGCCAGTAGTACACAGGGGACCCGGAACTACTATGGCTACACCTTC
TRBJ1-5 | NA | TRBD1 | TRBV6-1 | CASSEYPTGGYQPQHF | TGTGCCAGCAGTGAATACCCGACAGGGGGCTATCAGCCCCAGCATTTT
TRBJ2-2 | NA | NA | TRBV7-2 | CASSRGQLNTGELFF | TGTGCCAGCAGCCGAGGACAGCTTAACACCGGGGAGCTGTTTTTT
TRBJ2-1 | NA | NA | TRBV7-2 | CASSLYSYNEQFF | TGTGCCAGCAGCCTTTATAGCTACAATGAGCAGTTCTTC
TRBJ1-3 | once | NA | TRBV7-9 | CASSFAGSGNTIYF | TGTGCCAGCAGCTTCGCTGGGTCTGGAAACACCATATATTTT
TRBJ2-5 | NA | TRBD2 | TRBV5-1 | CASSFGLAGVGETQYF | TGCGCCAGCAGCTTCGGACTAGCGGGAGTTGGAGAGACCCAGTACTTC
TRBJ2-7 | NA | NA | TRBV30 | CAWASSYEQYF | TGTGCCTGGGCCTCGTCCTACGAGCAGTACTTC
TRBJ1-3 | NA | TRBD1 | TRBV18 | CASSPDRASGNTIYF | TGTGCCAGCTCACCAGACAGGGCCTCTGGAAACACCATATATTTT
TRBJ1-1 | NA | NA | TRBV5-3 | CARSSASEAFF | TGTGCCAGAAGCAGCGCCTCTGAAGCTTTCTTT
TRBJ1-1 | NA | NA | TRBV29-1 | CSIRTRRNTEAFF | TGCAGCATCCGGACACGTAGGAACACTGAAGCTTTCTTT
TRBJ2-3 | NA | NA | TRBV7-3 | CASSSRLGADTQYF | TGTGCCAGCAGCTCTCGGCTCGGGGCAGATACGCAGTATTTT
TRBJ1-2 | NA | NA | TRBV28 | CASSLGPVGNSYGYTF | TGTGCCAGCAGTTTAGGGCCTGTGGGAAACAGCTATGGCTACACCTTC
TRBJ1-1 | NA | NA | TRBV19 | CASSMGFRAGEAFF | TGTGCCAGTAGTATGGGATTCCGGGCGGGAGAAGCTTTCTTT
TRBJ1-1 | NA | NA | TRBV28 | CASTLPGATANTEAFF | TGTGCCAGCACCCTTCCAGGGGCAACAGCAAACACTGAAGCTTTCTTT
TRBJ2-2 | once | NA | TRBV19 | CASRYLRPNTGELFF | TGTGCGAGTCGATACCTCCGGCCGAACACCGGGGAGCTGTTTTTT
TRBJ2-3 | NA | NA | TRBV6-1 | CASSEAPGHGTDTQYF | TGTGCCAGCAGTGAAGCTCCGGGACACGGCACAGATACGCAGTATTTT
TRBJ1-2 | NA | NA | TRBV19 | CASTGRINYGYTF | TGTGCCAGTACGGGACGGATTAACTATGGCTACACCTTC
TRBJ1-1 | NA | NA | TRBV21-1 | CASSTPKGAPKKAFF | TGTGCCAGCAGCACACCTAAGGGGGCGCCTAAAAAAGCTTTCTTT
TRBJ2-7 | NA | TRBD1 | TRBV7-2 | CASSLGQGGHEQYF | TGTGCCAGCAGCTTAGGACAGGGGGGACACGAGCAGTACTTC
TRBJ1-1 | NA | NA | TRBV2 | CASSEQGPLNTEAFF | TGTGCCAGCAGTGAACAAGGTCCTTTGAACACTGAAGCTTTCTTT
TRBJ2-4 | NA | NA | TRBV18 | CASSPVDENIQYF | TGTGCCAGCTCACCCGTGGACGAAAACATTCAGTACTTC
TRBJ2-3 | NA | TRBD2 | TRBV30 | CAWTLAGVDTQYF | TGTGCCTGGACGCTAGCGGGAGTAGATACGCAGTATTTT
TRBJ1-6 | NA | NA | TRBV28 | CATTGPGDSPLHF | TGTGCCACAACCGGACCGGGGGATTCACCCCTCCACTTT
TRBJ1-3 | NA | NA | TRBV5-1 | CASSWNSGNTIYF | TGCGCCAGCAGCTGGAACTCTGGAAACACCATATATTTT
TRBJ2-2 | NA | NA | TRBV21-1 | CASSRATETISNTGELFF | TGTGCCAGCAGCCGGGCTACAGAAACTATTTCTAACACCGGGGAGCTGTTTTTT
TRBJ2-2 | NA | NA | TRBV27 | CASSFAGTGELFF | TGTGCCAGCAGTTTCGCGGGTACCGGGGAGCTGTTTTTT
TRBJ1-4 | NA | NA | TRBV4-1 | CASSREGINEKLFF | TGCGCCAGCAGCCGGGAGGGGATCAATGAAAAACTGTTTTTT
TRBJ2-1 | NA | NA | TRBV6-4 | CASSPNSGSSYNEQFF | TGTGCCAGCAGCCCTAATTCGGGGAGCTCCTACAATGAGCAGTTCTTC
TRBJ2-1 | NA | NA | TRBV20-1 | CSLVYNEQFF | TGCAGTTTAGTATACAATGAGCAGTTCTTC
TRBJ2-6 | NA | NA | TRBV5-1 | CASSLGPLGANVLTF | TGCGCCAGCAGCTTAGGTCCCCTGGGGGCCAACGTCCTGACTTTC
TRBJ1-1 | NA | TRBD1 | TRBV7-9 | CASSFRQGGTEAFF | TGTGCCAGCAGCTTCCGACAGGGAGGCACTGAAGCTTTCTTT
TRBJ2-5 | NA | NA | TRBV9 | CASSVEEGPETQYF | TGTGCCAGCAGCGTAGAGGAGGGGCCAGAGACCCAGTACTTC
TRBJ1-1 | NA | NA | TRBV9 | CASSVGAGQYTEAFF | TGTGCCAGCAGCGTCGGAGCGGGCCAATACACTGAAGCTTTCTTT
TRBJ2-7 | NA | NA | TRBV11-2 | CASRQTGLPEQYF | TGTGCCAGCAGGCAAACAGGGTTACCCGAGCAGTACTTC